Below, 5 T cell receptor beta chains from the same sample are listed, as sequenced in a study of blood T cell repertoires in COVID-19 (dated by TCRdb to 2020 to 2022). The library came from the immunoSEQ multiplex PCR assay. The table comes from immuneACCESS by way of TCRdb, which keeps in-frame sequences with V and J called. Part of the clones is missing from these tables; in studies checked, under half for an unresolved V gene and the rest for unknown reasons. The sample contains 150,000 to 200,000 clones, roughly 78% of them found a single time. 2.5% to 3% of the sample lies in the top ten. The source material was peripheral blood. Source of these receptors: a woman older than 75 with active or convalescent COVID-19.

The CDR3 loop reads CASSSLQGLGSPLHF. The CDR3, as DNA: TGTGCCAGCAGCTCACTACAGGGGCTTGGTTCACCCCTCCACTTT. This chain links TRBV11-2 with TRBJ1-6; 7 bases map to TRBD1. There are 15 residues in the CDR3. V shed 4 bases, J shed 9 bases, and the junction held 9 bases outside the gene matches. Germline V lookup: CDR1 SGHAT, CDR2 FQNNGV.

The rearrangement joins TRBV6-6 to TRBJ1-4; D not resolved. Germline V gene data show CDR1 as MNHNY and CDR2 as SVGAGI (reference sequence). The CDR3 is 14 amino acids. V was trimmed by 6 bases and J by 7 bases, leaving 15 bases between them. The chain's CDR3 is CASRNSSLSEKLFF. In DNA, the CDR3 is TGTGCCAGCAGAAACAGTTCCCTCTCTGAAAAACTGTTTTTT.

J is TRBJ2-2 and V is TRBV7-3, with a weak D call TRBD2 (5 bases). This CDR3 comprises 13 residues. Deletions cut 2 bases from V and 5 bases from J, with 6 bases between. Germline V gene data show CDR1 as SGHTA and CDR2 as FQGTGA. The CDR3 DNA follows: TGTGCCAGCAGCTTATCGGGGACCGGGGAGCTGTTTTTT. Protein: CASSLSGTGELFF.

The rearrangement uses TRBV28 and TRBJ1-2, with a weak D call TRBD1 (5 bases). The CDR3 extends over 13 amino acids. Looked up from germline, CDR1 is MDHEN and CDR2 is SYDVKM. V was cut by 6 bases and J by 7 bases, with 15 bases left in between. The CDR3 sequence: CASSPGHRSGYTF. The CDR3 DNA follows: TGTGCCAGCAGCCCAGGACACCGCTCTGGCTACACCTTC.

This clone was counted ten times or more. The rearrangement links TRBV4-1 to TRBJ2-3; the match to TRBD1 covers 7 bases. Germline V gives CDR1 MGHRA, CDR2 YSYEKL. The ends lost 7 bases at V and 2 bases at J; junction bases unmatched: 9. This CDR3 comprises 15 residues. CDR3 sequence reads: CASNPTGTVTDTQYF. The CDR3 region has the DNA TGCGCCAGCAATCCGACAGGGACCGTCACAGATACGCAGTATTTT.